Listed below are T cell receptor beta chains from one sample, sequenced in a study of CD8+ T cells in alopecia areata. Clones were read by immunoSEQ multiplex PCR, and TCRdb kept only the in-frame ones, dropping some. The repertoire consists of 270,000 or so clones, with 58% occurring once and the leading ten covering about 1.8%. Material: CD4+ T cells sorted from blood, obtained at week 24, from a patient treated with tofacitinib. The receptors shown here come from a human donor with alopecia areata. Each CDR3 is given with its conserved first and last residue.

>TRBJ1-1|TRBV18
CASSPSADTEAFF
>TRBJ1-5|TRBV6-6
CASRVWNQPQHF
>TRBJ2-1|TRBV11-3
CASSLDRVNEQFF
>TRBJ2-5|TRBV2
CASIPGEYQETQYF
>TRBJ2-3|TRBV18
CASSSGQNTDTQYF
>TRBJ2-1|TRBV6-1
CASGGSSYNEQFF
>TRBJ1-1|TRBV4-1
CASSHLTTGLMNTEAFF
>TRBJ2-3|TRBV7-6
CASSLEGGLRTDTQYF
>TRBJ1-1|TRBV28
CASRGTGEKTFF
>TRBJ1-2|TRBV10-3
CAISEGRAKDGYTF
>TRBJ1-6|TRBV30
CAWTGERYSPLHF
>TRBJ1-1|TRBV27
CASSLRRMNTEAFF
>TRBJ2-7|TRBV29-1
CSVELGYYEQYF
>TRBJ2-5|TRBV29-1
CSVGASGWETQYF
>TRBJ1-1|TRBV6-5
CASRRLLNTEAFF
>TRBJ1-1|TRBV30
CASGGRLNTEAFF
>TRBJ2-1|TRBV5-1
CASSLGINEQFF
>TRBJ2-7|TRBV5-4
CASSSGLYGYEQYF
>TRBJ2-2|TRBV7-9
CASSKAQGGDRELFF
>TRBJ1-1|TRBV25-1
CASSTLDRVNTEAFF
>TRBJ1-4|TRBV4-3
CASSQDLPATNEKLFF